One and the same sample provided the 13 T cell receptor beta chains below, sequenced in a study of human versus mouse CDR3 diversity and MHC coevolution. Data came from immunoSEQ multiplex PCR; TCRdb stores just in-frame clones and leaves some out. This sample has 45,000 to 75,000 clones, with 85% to 95% found just once. Sequencing was carried out using naive CD4+ T cells from blood. Described subset: CD45RO-negative CD62L-positive naive CD4 T cells. The receptors shown here come from a person in their sixties in good health.

The chain has TRBV2 and TRBJ2-7; 8 bases map to TRBD1. Germline V lookup: CDR1 SNHLY, CDR2 FYNNEI. This CDR3 has 15 residues. The trim removed 5 bases at V and 2 bases at J, leaving 8 bases unmatched. The CDR3 sequence: CASSLGQGAPYEQYF. The CDR3 bases are TGTGCCAGCAGTCTAGGACAGGGTGCCCCCTACGAGCAGTACTTC.

V and J are TRBV11-3 and TRBJ2-3, with D perhaps TRBD2 (6 bases). The CDR3 contains 18 residues. Germline assignment: CDR1 SGHNT and CDR2 YENEEA. V shed 4 bases and J shed 0 bases, with 20 bases lying between them. The CDR3 coding sequence is TGTGCCAGCAGCTCGGGACTCGCGCGCGCGCTGAGCACAGATACGCAGTATTTT. It yields the protein CASSSGLARALSTDTQYF.

This chain joins TRBV2 and TRBJ2-1, with 12 bases matching TRBD2. The CDR3 sequence is 15 residues long. Trimming removed 2 bases from V and 5 bases from J; junction bases left unmatched: 1. Germline V gene data show CDR1 as SNHLY and CDR2 as FYNNEI. CDR3 DNA sequence: TGTGCCAGCAGTGAAAGACTAGCGGGGGACAATGAGCAGTTCTTC. Translated: CASSERLAGDNEQFF.

The V call is TRBV6-9, the J call TRBJ2-1; D uncertain. From germline, CDR1 is MNHGY and CDR2 SVAAGI. This CDR3 has 10 residues. V dropped 8 bases and J dropped 7 bases, with 6 bases sitting between them. The CDR3 DNA is TGTGCCAGCCCCCAGAATGAGCAGTTCTTC. It codes for CASPQNEQFF.

V and J are TRBV6-1 and TRBJ1-5; 12 nucleotides match TRBD1. Germline V gene data show CDR1 as MNHNS and CDR2 as SASEGT. The CDR3 runs to 15 residues. V was pared by 7 bases and J by 7 bases, with 8 bases of the junction left unmatched. The CDR3 loop is CASTSGTGGQQPQHF. In DNA form, the CDR3 reads TGTGCCAGCACCTCCGGGACAGGGGGCCAACAGCCCCAGCATTTT.

V usage is TRBV5-1 and J usage is TRBJ2-3; 8 positions agree with TRBD2. CDR1 and CDR2 from the germline V gene are SGHRS and YFSETQ. This CDR3 is built from 17 residues. V shed 0 bases, J shed 2 bases, and the junction held 8 bases outside the gene matches. CDR3 sequence (DNA): TGCGCCAGCAGCTTGGACTCTGGCGGGAGGAACACAGATACGCAGTATTTT. Its translation: CASSLDSGGRNTDTQYF.

The rearrangement joins TRBV5-5 to TRBJ2-3; 9 bases match TRBD2. This CDR3 contains 17 residues. V shed 0 bases and J 2 bases; nucleotides not matched to a gene: 7. Germline V gene sequence: CDR1 SGHKS, CDR2 YYEKEE (reference sequence). The CDR3 region has the DNA TGTGCCAGCAGCTTGGTGGCACTAGCGGGCCTCACAGATACGCAGTATTTT. It encodes CASSLVALAGLTDTQYF.

The chain couples TRBV9 to TRBJ2-3, with TRBD2 matching over 10 bases. The CDR3 is 18 amino acids. Germline-derived CDR1 and CDR2 are SGDLS and YYNGEE. The trim removed 0 bases at V and 5 bases at J, leaving 12 bases unmatched. CDR3 protein: CASSVDPSIAGGGDTQYF. CDR3 nucleotide sequence: TGTGCCAGCAGCGTAGACCCAAGCATAGCGGGAGGAGGAGATACGCAGTATTTT.

The V gene is TRBV19, the J gene TRBJ2-2, with 10 bases aligning to TRBD1. The germline gives CDR1 LNHDA, CDR2 SQIVND (reference sequence). With 8 bases clipped from V and 3 bases from J, the junction kept 3 bases outside the gene matches. The CDR3 consists of 14 residues. DNA of the CDR3: TGTGCCAGTGGAGGACAGGGGGACACCGGGGAGCTGTTTTTT. This gives the protein CASGGQGDTGELFF. The whole variable domain, remainder taken from reference TRBV19 and TRBJ2-2, is DGGITQSPKYLFRKEGQNVTLSCEQNLNHDAMYWYRQDPGQGLRLIYYSQIVNDFQKGDIAEGYSVSREKKESFPLTVTSAQKNPTAFYLCASGGQGDTGELFFGEGSRLTVL.

The chain carries TRBV6-4 and TRBJ2-1; tentative D call: TRBD1 (6 bases). Trimming shortened V by 4 bases and J by 1 base, and 11 bases separated the two germline ends. The CDR3 loop spans 15 amino acids. Per germline, CDR1 MRHNA and CDR2 SNTAGT. The chain's CDR3 is CASSVIQGSYNEQFF. In DNA form, the CDR3 reads TGTGCCAGCAGTGTAATTCAGGGGTCCTACAATGAGCAGTTCTTC.

The chain is built from TRBV27 and TRBJ2-1, with 8 bases identical to TRBD1. The germline CDR1 and CDR2 sequences are MNHEY and SMNVEV (reference sequence). With V trimmed by 5 bases and J by 4 bases, 1 base remained unmatched. There are 13 residues in the CDR3. CDR3 coding DNA: TGTGCCAGCAGTAGACAGGGGTACAATGAGCAGTTCTTC. Residues: CASSRQGYNEQFF.

The CDR3 region is CASSENYSGEETQYF. The CDR3 nucleotides are TGTGCCAGCAGTGAAAACTATAGCGGGGAAGAGACCCAGTACTTC. V usage is TRBV2 and J usage is TRBJ2-5; 8 bases fit TRBD2. Germline-derived CDR1 and CDR2 are SNHLY and FYNNEI. J lost 3 bases, V lost 2 bases, and 5 bases had no gene match. The CDR3 extends over 15 amino acids.

The rearrangement joins TRBV19 to TRBJ2-7; possibly TRBD2 for D (6 bases). The germline V and J ends were trimmed by 6 bases and 0 bases, with 15 bases remaining between them. The CDR3 extends over 15 amino acids. Germline V gene sequence: CDR1 LNHDA, CDR2 SQIVND (reference sequence). The CDR3 loop reads CASSIGLPSSYEQYF. CDR3 in DNA: TGTGCCAGTAGCATCGGACTACCGAGCTCCTACGAGCAGTACTTC.